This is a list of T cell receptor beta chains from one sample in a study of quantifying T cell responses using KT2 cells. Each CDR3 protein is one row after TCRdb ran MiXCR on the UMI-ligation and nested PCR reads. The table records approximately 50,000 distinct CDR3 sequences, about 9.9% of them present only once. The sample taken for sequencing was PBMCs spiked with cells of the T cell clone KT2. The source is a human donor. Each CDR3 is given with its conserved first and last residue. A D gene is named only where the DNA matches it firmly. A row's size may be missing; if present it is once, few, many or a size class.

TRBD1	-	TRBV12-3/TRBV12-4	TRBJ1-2	CASSPGTGGFGYTF	TGTGCCAGCAGTCCTGGGACAGGGGGGTTTGGCTACACCTTC
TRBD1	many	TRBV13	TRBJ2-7	CASSSGDRGKSYEQYF	TGTGCCAGCAGCTCCGGGGACAGGGGGAAATCCTACGAGCAGTACTTC
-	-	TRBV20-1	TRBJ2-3	CSASERVSRTDTQYF	TGCAGTGCTAGCGAGCGGGTGTCCCGCACAGATACGCAGTATTTT
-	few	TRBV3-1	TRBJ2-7	CASSQGHAEGYEQYF	TGTGCCAGCAGCCAAGGACACGCGGAGGGGTACGAGCAGTACTTC
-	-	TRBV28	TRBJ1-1	CASTTLGGMNTEAFF	TGTGCCAGCACCACCCTGGGGGGAATGAACACTGAAGCTTTCTTT
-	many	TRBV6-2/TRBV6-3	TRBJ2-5	CASSYNSVPETQYF	TGTGCCAGCAGTTACAACAGCGTCCCCGAGACCCAGTACTTC
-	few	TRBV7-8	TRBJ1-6	CASSLVPGRNNSPLHF	TGTGCCAGCAGCTTAGTGCCGGGACGGAATAATTCACCCCTCCACTTT
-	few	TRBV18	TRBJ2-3	CASSDSSSTDTQYF	TGTGCCAGCTCGGACAGTTCTAGCACAGATACGCAGTATTTT
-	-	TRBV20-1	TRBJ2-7	CSARPRGADVSYEQYF	TGCAGTGCTAGACCCCGGGGAGCGGACGTCTCCTACGAGCAGTACTTC
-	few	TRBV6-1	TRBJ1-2	CASSAGDGLYGYTF	TGTGCCAGCAGTGCGGGGGACGGACTGTATGGCTACACCTTC
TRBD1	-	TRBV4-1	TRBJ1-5	CASSQDITGGNQPQHF	TGCGCCAGCAGCCAAGATATCACAGGGGGCAATCAGCCCCAGCATTTT
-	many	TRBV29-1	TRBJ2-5	CSVEVLGQGRETQYF	TGCAGCGTTGAAGTACTAGGTCAGGGTCGGGAGACCCAGTACTTC
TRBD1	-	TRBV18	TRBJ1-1	CASSPQETGGTRDGAFF	TGTGCCAGCTCACCGCAAGAGACAGGGGGCACTCGGGATGGAGCTTTCTTT
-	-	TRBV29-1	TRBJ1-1	CSVERRMNTEAFF	TGCAGCGTTGAACGACGGATGAACACTGAAGCTTTCTTT
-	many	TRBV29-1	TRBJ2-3	CSVGGGDTQYF	TGCAGCGTTGGGGGAGGAGATACGCAGTATTTT
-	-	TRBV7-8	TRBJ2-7	CASSLVGLVEYEQYF	TGTGCCAGCAGCTTAGTGGGGTTAGTGGAGTACGAGCAGTACTTC
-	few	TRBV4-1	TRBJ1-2	CASSQDQGRAGGYTF	TGCGCCAGCAGCCAAGATCAGGGCAGGGCTGGAGGCTACACCTTC
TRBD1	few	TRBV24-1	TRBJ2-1	CATSEGDGTGPYNEQFF	TGTGCCACCAGTGAAGGGGACGGGACAGGTCCTTACAATGAGCAGTTCTTC
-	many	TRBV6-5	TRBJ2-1	CASGGRGSVNEQFF	TGTGCCAGCGGGGGTCGGGGTTCCGTCAATGAGCAGTTCTTC
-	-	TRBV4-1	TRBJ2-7	CASSRGPSAYEQYF	TGCGCCAGCAGCCGAGGTCCGAGTGCCTACGAGCAGTACTTC
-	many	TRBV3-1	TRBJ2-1	CASSQGLFVSSYNEQFF	TGTGCCAGCAGCCAAGGGCTTTTCGTTAGCTCCTACAATGAGCAGTTCTTC
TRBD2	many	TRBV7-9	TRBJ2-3	CASSLGPSGGYLPDTQYF	TGTGCCAGCAGCTTAGGGCCTAGCGGGGGGTACCTCCCAGATACGCAGTATTTT
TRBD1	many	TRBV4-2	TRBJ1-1	CASSPRGQGASTEAFF	TGTGCCAGCAGCCCAAGAGGACAGGGGGCGAGCACTGAAGCTTTCTTT
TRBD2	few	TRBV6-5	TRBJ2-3	CASSYGTSGTSTDTQYF	TGTGCCAGCAGTTACGGGACTAGCGGGACTAGCACAGATACGCAGTATTTT
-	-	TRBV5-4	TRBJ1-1	CASSLGRVNTEAFF	TGTGCCAGCAGCTTGGGCAGGGTCAACACTGAAGCTTTCTTT
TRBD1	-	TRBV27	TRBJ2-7	CASRGQGSYEQYF	TGTGCCAGCAGAGGACAGGGCTCCTACGAGCAGTACTTC
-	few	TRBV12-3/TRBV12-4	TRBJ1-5	CASSLWADSNQPQHF	TGTGCCAGCAGTCTGTGGGCAGATAGCAATCAGCCCCAGCATTTT
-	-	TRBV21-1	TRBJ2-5	CASSKGWTSGQETQYF	TGTGCCAGCAGCAAAGGATGGACTAGCGGGCAAGAGACCCAGTACTTC
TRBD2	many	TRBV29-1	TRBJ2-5	CSVVFSGGWQETQYF	TGCAGCGTTGTTTTTTCGGGGGGGTGGCAAGAGACCCAGTACTTC
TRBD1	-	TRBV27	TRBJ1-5	CACSSTGTGRNQPQHF	TGTGCCTGCAGTTCAACAGGGACAGGAAGAAATCAGCCCCAGCATTTT
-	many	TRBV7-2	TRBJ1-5	CASSFSGGNQPQHF	TGTGCCAGCAGCTTTTCCGGGGGAAACCAGCCCCAGCATTTT
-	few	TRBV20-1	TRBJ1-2	CSARVGVRGYTF	TGCAGTGCTAGAGTCGGGGTTCGGGGCTACACCTTC
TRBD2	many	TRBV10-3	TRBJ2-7	CAISGTSSSYEQYF	TGTGCCATCAGTGGGACTAGCAGTTCCTACGAGCAGTACTTC
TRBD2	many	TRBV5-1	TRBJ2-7	CASSLTSGSYEQYF	TGCGCCAGCAGCTTGACTAGCGGGAGCTACGAGCAGTACTTC
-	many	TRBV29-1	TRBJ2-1	CSAKAYNEQFF	TGCAGCGCTAAGGCCTACAATGAGCAGTTCTTC
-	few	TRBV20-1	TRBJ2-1	CSARAAPGLHNEQFF	TGCAGTGCTAGGGCCGCACCGGGACTCCACAATGAGCAGTTCTTC
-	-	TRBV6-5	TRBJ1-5	CASSYMEGQPQHF	TGTGCCAGCAGTTACATGGAAGGTCAGCCCCAGCATTTT
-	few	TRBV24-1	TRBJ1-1	CATSDSAGRRTEAFF	TGTGCCACCAGTGATTCGGCAGGTAGGAGGACTGAAGCTTTCTTT
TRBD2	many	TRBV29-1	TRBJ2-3	CSVRPSGGTDTQYF	TGCAGCGTTCGCCCTAGCGGAGGCACAGATACGCAGTATTTT
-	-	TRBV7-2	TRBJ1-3	CASSFLRESGNTIYF	TGTGCCAGCAGCTTCTTAAGGGAATCTGGAAACACCATATATTTT
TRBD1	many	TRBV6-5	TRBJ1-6	CASRLGQGSSSPLHF	TGTGCCAGCAGGCTCGGACAGGGTTCGTCCTCACCCCTCCACTTT